This T cell receptor (beta chain) stems from a study of blood T cell repertoires in COVID-19. The germline V gene has CDR1 MNHEY and CDR2 SVGAGI. This CDR3 has 13 residues. J gave up 6 bases and V 2 bases, and 3 bases lay outside the gene matches. Only in-frame clones appear in the TCRdb table, and some are missing; sequencing was by immunoSEQ multiplex PCR. Here the sample spans under 200,000 clones, around 89% being singletons. Material: PBMCs or T cells enriched from blood (not recorded which). J is TRBJ1-2 and V is TRBV6-5, with TRBD1 identical over 7 bases. The receptor was derived from a woman under 30 who had recovered from COVID-19. The CDR3 DNA sequence: TGTGCCAGCAGTTACAGGGGGCGGAATGGCTACACCTTC. Protein: CASSYRGRNGYTF.